Listed here are 5 T cell receptor beta chains from one sample, sequenced in a study of blood T cell repertoires in COVID-19. Assay: immunoSEQ multiplex PCR; the TCRdb copy retains only in-frame clones and omits some. Of about 100,000 clones in the sample, 80% to 95% were seen once. Sequences were obtained from peripheral blood. The receptors were sampled from a woman in her forties or fifties with COVID-19, enrolled during active disease.

The V gene is TRBV5-1, the J gene TRBJ1-3; D possibly corresponds to TRBD1 (5 bases). The V and J ends lost 4 bases and 0 bases respectively, with 17 bases between them. Germline V gives CDR1 SGHRS, CDR2 YFSETQ. The length of the CDR3 is 17 residues. The CDR3 here is CASSVPTQADSGNTIYF. CDR3 DNA: TGCGCCAGCAGCGTCCCGACACAGGCCGACTCTGGAAACACCATATATTTT.

The rearrangement joins TRBV2 to TRBJ1-1; D unresolved. The germline V and J ends were trimmed by 2 bases and 6 bases, with 10 bases remaining between them. This CDR3 is 13 amino acids long. Germline V CDR1 and CDR2: SNHLY, FYNNEI. CDR3 nucleotide sequence: TGTGCCAGCAGTGAACTACAGCGGGCTGAAGCTTTCTTT. Translated, it gives CASSELQRAEAFF.

V usage is TRBV5-1 and J usage is TRBJ1-3; D perhaps matches TRBD1 (5 bases). Looked up from germline, CDR1 is SGHRS and CDR2 is YFSETQ. Deletions cut 5 bases from V and 0 bases from J, with 9 bases between. The CDR3 totals 14 residues. The CDR3 bases are TGCGCCAGCAGTACAGGCACCTCTGGAAACACCATATATTTT. Its translation: CASSTGTSGNTIYF.

V usage is TRBV10-3 and J usage is TRBJ1-3; 7 bases map to TRBD1. The J segment lost 4 bases and the V segment lost 3 bases, leaving 9 bases of the junction unmatched. CDR1 is ENHRY and CDR2 is SYGVKD in the germline V gene. The CDR3 runs 16 residues. CDR3 DNA sequence: TGTGCCATCAGTGAATCTGCGGGACAGATCGGAAACACCATATATTTT. It translates to CAISESAGQIGNTIYF.

In DNA form, the CDR3 reads TGCGCCAGCAGCCAAGGATATGGGACACCGGGAAGCGGCTACACCTTC. The encoded protein is CASSQGYGTPGSGYTF. The chain recombines TRBV4-3 with TRBJ1-2; tentative D call: TRBD1 (6 bases). Germline-derived CDR1 and CDR2 are LGHNA and YSLEER. The CDR3 is 16 amino acids. The V end was cut by 1 base, the J end by 8 bases, with 20 bases between.